This T cell receptor beta chain stems from a study of T cells after yellow fever vaccination. General study results and limits: Peaking faster, on day 5 versus 15, the secondary response was nonetheless weaker. Post-booster reappearance was seen for most primary-vaccination clones (just under 97% CD4, around 88% CD8).

In regard to this clonotype: The antigen is unknown.

Production of TCR cDNA was by 5'RACE template switching, which also added a universal primer site and UMIs. TCRdb ran MiXCR on the 5' RACE reads and lists one entry per CDR3 protein. The sample lists hundreds of thousands of distinct CDR3 sequences, under 15% occurring once. In germline, CDR1 is MNHNY, CDR2 SVGAGI (reference sequence). Deletions cut 5 bases from V and 6 bases from J, with 23 bases between. This CDR3 region has 17 residues. The sequencing here drew on CD4+ T cells sorted from PBMCs, taken 15 days after the yellow fever booster vaccination. V and J are TRBV6-6 and TRBJ2-1, with a weak D call TRBD2 (5 bases). The TCR originated in a man aged 18-30 years who received the YFV17D yellow fever vaccine. This CDR3 reads CASSKLAGVPGSNEQFF. The CDR3 DNA reads TGTGCCAGCAGTAAACTTGCCGGGGTCCCGGGGAGCAATGAGCAGTTCTTC.